This TCR beta chain stems from a study of radiotherapy plus CTLA-4 blockade in lung cancer. Study as a whole: There were objective responses in 15% to 20% of patients, and roughly 32% had disease control.

This clone is classed as medium-sized. The antigen remains undetermined. Trimming cost V 6 bases and J 0 bases, with 9 bases left between them. CDR3 length: 14 amino acids. Germline V gene data show CDR1 as ENHRY and CDR2 as SYGVKD. The repertoire was sequenced with immunoSEQ multiplex PCR; TCRdb's copy has only in-frame clones and lacks some. Counted here are around 120,000 clones, roughly 74% occurring once; the ten biggest clones make up over 4%. Chemo-refractory metastatic non-small-cell lung cancer patients underwent focal radiation alongside CTLA-4 blockade with ipilimumab. Study-level points and caveats: Clones of tumor-derived TCRs expanded in blood after radiotherapy plus ipilimumab. According to reports, early shifts in blood T cell clones, alongside interferon-beta, forecast response most accurately.

The origin of this receptor is a human donor with non-small cell lung cancer who had a partial response to radiotherapy plus ipilimumab. This specimen was peripheral blood, taken from a patient treated with radiotherapy plus ipilimumab. The rearrangement joins TRBV10-3 to TRBJ1-3; no firm D call. CDR3 sequence reads: CAISLTYSGNTIYF. In DNA form, the CDR3 reads TGTGCCATCAGCCTGACTTACTCTGGAAACACCATATATTTT.